The entry that follows covers one T cell receptor (beta chain) sequence. This entry is derived from a study of blood T cell repertoires in COVID-19. The germline V gene encodes CDR1 SGHRS and CDR2 YFSETQ. V lost 4 bases, J lost 0 bases, and 10 bases lay in between. This CDR3 spans 14 amino acids. Assay used: immunoSEQ multiplex PCR; TCRdb lists only in-frame clones, some missing. In the table there are 300,000 to 400,000 clones, roughly 87% of which are singletons. The gene calls are TRBV5-1 and TRBJ1-1, with unresolved D. The sequenced sample was PBMCs or T cells enriched from blood (not recorded which). The TCR originated in a woman aged 25 to 45 who had recovered from COVID-19. The CDR3 DNA reads TGCGCCAGCAGCGCGACTGATATGAACACTGAAGCTTTCTTT. Amino acid sequence: CASSATDMNTEAFF.